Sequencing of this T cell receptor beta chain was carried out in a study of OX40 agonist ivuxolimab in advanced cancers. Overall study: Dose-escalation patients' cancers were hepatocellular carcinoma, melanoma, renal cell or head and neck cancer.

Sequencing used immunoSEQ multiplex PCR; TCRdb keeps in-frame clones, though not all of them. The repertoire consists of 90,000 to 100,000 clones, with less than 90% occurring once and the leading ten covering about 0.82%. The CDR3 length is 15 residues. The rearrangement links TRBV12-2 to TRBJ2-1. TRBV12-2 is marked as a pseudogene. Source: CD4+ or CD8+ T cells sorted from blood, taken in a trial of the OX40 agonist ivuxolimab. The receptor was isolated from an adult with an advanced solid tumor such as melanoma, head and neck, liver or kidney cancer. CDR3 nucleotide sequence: TGTGCAAGTCGCTTAGAAGAGTCCGGGCGGAATGAGCAGTTCTTC. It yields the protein CASRLEESGRNEQFF.